Listed here are 30 T cell receptor beta chains from one sample, sequenced in a study of identifying expanded T cells in peripheral blood. The data were produced by immunoSEQ multiplex PCR, yet TCRdb's version contains in-frame clones alone and is incomplete. The table shows about 89,000 clones, with about 91% occurring only once. Specimen: blood. Every receptor here comes from a person aged 18-70 years in good health.

The chain carries TRBV30 and TRBJ2-7; TRBD1 agrees at 8 bases. CDR3 length: 14 amino acids. Germline V gene data show CDR1 as GTSNPN and CDR2 as SVGIG (reference sequence). J was trimmed by 2 bases and V by 2 bases; bases with no gene match: 5. The CDR3 DNA is TGTGCCTGGAGTACTCAACAGGGGGCCTACGAGCAGTACTTC. The encoded protein is CAWSTQQGAYEQYF.

This chain joins TRBV30 and TRBJ2-1, with D maybe TRBD1 (5 bases). Germline-derived CDR1 and CDR2 are GTSNPN and SVGIG (reference sequence). V was shortened by 0 bases and J by 4 bases, with 10 bases between the two germline ends. The CDR3 length is 14 residues. CDR3 protein: CAWSVGAGYNEQFF. The CDR3 DNA reads TGTGCCTGGAGTGTAGGGGCAGGATACAATGAGCAGTTCTTC.

The CDR3 DNA reads TGCACCAGCAGCCATCGTGGGGGGGCCAAAAACATTCAGTACTTC. It encodes CTSSHRGGAKNIQYF. The chain is built from TRBV1 and TRBJ2-4; the table's D call, TRBD2, has no DNA check behind it. TRBV1 constitutes a pseudogene. The CDR3 is 15 amino acids.

This chain links TRBV7-9 with TRBJ2-2; tentative D call: TRBD2 (7 bases). CDR1 is SEHNR and CDR2 is FQNEAQ in the germline V gene (reference sequence). Trimming stripped 5 bases from V and 6 bases from J, with 13 bases between. The CDR3 totals 14 residues. CDR3 nucleotides: TGTGCCAGCAGCCGTGGGGGGGCGGCCGGGGAGCTGTTTTTT. Its translation is CASSRGGAAGELFF.

This chain connects TRBV2 to TRBJ2-2; no reliable D call. Trimming shortened V by 11 bases and J by 6 bases, and 10 bases separated the two germline ends. The CDR3 runs to 11 residues. Germline V lookup: CDR1 SNHLY, CDR2 FYNNEI. CDR3 sequence reads: CAGRISGELFF. The CDR3, as DNA: TGTGCCGGAAGGATTTCCGGGGAGCTGTTTTTT.

This chain connects TRBV15 to TRBJ2-6; TRBD1 matches 8 bases. The V segment lost 3 bases and the J segment 3 bases; nucleotides outside the gene matches: 1. Looked up from germline, CDR1 is LNHNV and CDR2 is YYDKDF (reference sequence). The CDR3 is made up of 15 amino acids. The CDR3 sequence: CATSRDRDGANVLTF. The CDR3 DNA follows: TGTGCCACCAGCAGGGACAGGGATGGGGCCAACGTCCTGACTTTC.

J is TRBJ1-2 and V is TRBV5-4; 7 bases map to TRBD1. CDR3 size: 14 residues. Germline V lookup: CDR1 SGHNT, CDR2 YYREEE (reference sequence). V dropped 4 bases and J dropped 7; count of bases not matched to a gene: 10. For the CDR3, the DNA is TGTGCCAGCAGCCCCCTTCGACAGGGTCGTGGCTACACCTTC. Translated: CASSPLRQGRGYTF.

The DNA of the CDR3 is TGTGCCAGCAGGCAGGGGCCTTATAGCAATCAGCCCCAGCATTTT. Translated, it gives CASRQGPYSNQPQHF. V is TRBV2 and J is TRBJ1-5; D is possibly TRBD1 (6 bases). The CDR3 extends over 15 amino acids. The germline gives CDR1 SNHLY, CDR2 FYNNEI. Between the trimmed V and J ends, which lost 6 bases and 0 bases, there was a span of 12 bases.

The rearrangement joins TRBV4-2 to TRBJ2-7, with TRBD2 identical over 9 bases. The germline V gene has CDR1 LGHNA and CDR2 YNFKEQ. The ends lost 5 bases at V and 3 bases at J; junction bases unmatched: 11. The CDR3 is 16 amino acids. The CDR3 is CASSKYPSGTHYEQYF. The CDR3 DNA reads TGTGCCAGCAGCAAATACCCTAGCGGGACCCACTACGAGCAGTACTTC.

The chain couples TRBV5-1 to TRBJ1-1; 8 bases agree with TRBD1. The CDR3 covers 16 residues. With 4 bases clipped from V and 5 bases from J, the junction kept 13 bases outside the gene matches. Per germline, CDR1 SGHRS and CDR2 YFSETQ. Here the CDR3 reads CASSLTTGTGGTEAFF. For the CDR3, the DNA is TGCGCCAGCAGCCTGACCACCGGGACAGGAGGAACTGAAGCTTTCTTT. Based on the CDR3 plus reference TRBV5-1 and TRBJ1-1, the full variable domain is KAGVTQTPRYLIKTRGQQVTLSCSPISGHRSVSWYQQTPGQGLQFLFEYFSETQRNKGNFPGRFSGRQFSNSRSEMNVSTLELGDSALYLCASSLTTGTGGTEAFFGQGTRLTVV.

This clone came up once. V and J are TRBV19 and TRBJ1-5; a weak D match, TRBD1 (5 bases). Germline loops: CDR1 LNHDA, CDR2 SQIVND (reference sequence). The V and J ends lost 5 bases and 4 bases respectively, with 12 bases between them. The CDR3 has 14 residues. CDR3 nucleotides: TGTGCCAGTAGTGGGGTGGCAGGGAATCAGCCCCAGCATTTT. It codes for CASSGVAGNQPQHF.

V gene TRBV7-9 combines with J gene TRBJ2-7; TRBD1 matches 7 bases. Germline lookup yields CDR1 SEHNR and CDR2 FQNEAQ (reference sequence). There are 14 residues in the CDR3. Trimming removed 4 bases from V and 4 bases from J; junction bases left unmatched: 7. For the CDR3, the DNA is TGTGCCAGCAGCTCGACAGGGCTGGAATACGAGCAGTACTTC. Translated: CASSSTGLEYEQYF.

The V gene is TRBV29-1, the J gene TRBJ1-1; 8 bases line up with TRBD1. V shed 5 bases, J shed 1 base, and the junction held 3 bases outside the gene matches. Germline-derived CDR1 and CDR2 are SQVTM and ANQGSEA. This CDR3 spans 13 amino acids. Here the CDR3 reads CSVLGQGNTEAFF. The CDR3 DNA reads TGCAGCGTTCTCGGACAGGGGAACACTGAAGCTTTCTTT.

The chain is built from TRBV10-3 and TRBJ1-6; a possible D gene is TRBD1 (5 bases). This CDR3 has 15 residues. The V and J ends lost 6 bases and 5 bases respectively, with 14 bases between them. CDR1 and CDR2 from the germline V gene are ENHRY and SYGVKD. This CDR3 reads CAIRRGEFDNSPLHF. In DNA form, the CDR3 reads TGTGCCATCAGGAGGGGTGAGTTCGATAATTCACCCCTCCACTTT.

The chain employs TRBV6-5 and TRBJ2-7; the D gene is possibly TRBD2 (5 bases). The V end was cut by 7 bases, the J end by 6 bases, with 22 bases between. The CDR3 contains 15 residues. CDR1 MNHEY and CDR2 SVGAGI come from the germline V gene. The CDR3 sequence: CASTPPAAFPGEQYF. The CDR3 DNA sequence: TGTGCCAGCACCCCCCCAGCGGCATTTCCGGGCGAGCAGTACTTC.

V gene TRBV18 combines with J gene TRBJ1-4; D unresolved. Deletions cut 3 bases from V and 2 bases from J, with 13 bases between. The CDR3 has 16 amino acids. CDR1 and CDR2 from the germline V gene are KGHSH and LQKENI. CDR3 nucleotide sequence: TGTGCCAGCTCACCGTCTACGGGAGGTACTAATGAAAAACTGTTTTTT. It codes for CASSPSTGGTNEKLFF.

This sequence joins TRBV7-3 and TRBJ2-3; 8 nucleotides match TRBD2. This CDR3 comprises 14 residues. The trim removed 5 bases at V and 4 bases at J, leaving 5 bases unmatched. Germline loops: CDR1 SGHTA, CDR2 FQGTGA. CDR3 sequence: CASSPGLEPDTQYF. In nucleotides, the CDR3 is TGTGCCAGCAGCCCGGGACTAGAGCCAGATACGCAGTATTTT.

The CDR3 nucleotides read TGTGCCAGCAGGCCCTTGGCGGGGGTCTACTACAATGAGCAGTTCTTC. Translation gives CASRPLAGVYYNEQFF. V is TRBV27 and J is TRBJ2-1; TRBD2 aligns across 7 bases. Germline V lookup: CDR1 MNHEY, CDR2 SMNVEV (reference sequence). With V trimmed by 6 bases and J by 3 bases, 11 bases remained unmatched. The CDR3 has 16 amino acids.

This CDR3 is CASSTGQSYEQYF. The DNA for the CDR3 is TGTGCCAGTAGTACGGGACAGTCCTACGAGCAGTACTTC. The chain combines TRBV19 with TRBJ2-7; the match to TRBD1 covers 7 bases. Losses at the gene ends were 4 bases for V and 1 base for J; bases not matched to a gene: 1. The CDR3 contains 13 residues. Germline loops: CDR1 LNHDA, CDR2 SQIVND (reference sequence). The whole variable domain, remainder taken from reference TRBV19 and TRBJ2-7, is DGGITQSPKYLFRKEGQNVTLSCEQNLNHDAMYWYRQDPGQGLRLIYYSQIVNDFQKGDIAEGYSVSREKKESFPLTVTSAQKNPTAFYLCASSTGQSYEQYFGPGTRLTVT.

This rearrangement joins TRBV4-3 to TRBJ2-2; weak D call: TRBD2 (6 bases). Germline V gene data show CDR1 as LGHNA and CDR2 as YSLEER. There are 15 residues in the CDR3. Trimming shortened V by 0 bases and J by 7 bases, and 12 bases separated the two germline ends. In nucleotides, the CDR3 is TGCGCCAGCAGCCAAGAACGCAGTAGCGGCGGGGAGCTGTTTTTT. It specifies CASSQERSSGGELFF.

V is TRBV4-2 and J is TRBJ2-1; 9 bases agree with TRBD2. Unmatched junction bases numbered 10, after V lost 6 bases and J lost 7 bases. Germline values: CDR1 LGHNA, CDR2 YNFKEQ. CDR3 size: 15 residues. CDR3 protein: CASSSVAGVRNEQFF. The CDR3 nucleotides read TGTGCCAGCAGTTCTGTAGCGGGAGTAAGGAATGAGCAGTTCTTC.

The J gene is TRBJ2-5, the V gene TRBV27, with D tentatively TRBD1 or TRBD2 (5 bases each). CDR3 length: 14 amino acids. Trimming shortened V by 4 bases and J by 2 bases, and 11 bases separated the two germline ends. Per germline, CDR1 MNHEY and CDR2 SMNVEV (reference sequence). The CDR3 bases are TGTGCCAGCAGTTCCGGGACCGTACAAGAGACCCAGTACTTC. This sequence encodes CASSSGTVQETQYF.

In DNA, the CDR3 is TGTGCCAGCAGGTCAGATAAGGGGTACTACGAGCAGTACTTC. Protein sequence: CASRSDKGYYEQYF. The V and J genes are TRBV6-1 and TRBJ2-7; tentatively, D is TRBD1 (5 bases). There are 14 residues in the CDR3. Germline loops: CDR1 MNHNS, CDR2 SASEGT. V was trimmed by 6 bases and J by 3 bases, leaving 15 bases between them.

This clone was seen a single time. This chain uses TRBV6-5 with TRBJ1-5; D not resolved. V shed 0 bases and J shed 6 bases, with 9 bases lying between them. Germline lookup yields CDR1 MNHEY and CDR2 SVGAGI. The CDR3 has 14 residues. This CDR3 reads CASSYSIFGQPQHF. DNA for the CDR3: TGTGCCAGCAGTTACTCGATTTTCGGTCAGCCCCAGCATTTT.

The chain uses TRBV9 and TRBJ1-1; D remains ambiguous. Germline V gene data show CDR1 as SGDLS and CDR2 as YYNGEE. The CDR3 is 14 amino acids. V dropped 1 base and J dropped 2 bases, with 9 bases sitting between them. CDR3 nucleotide sequence: TGTGCCAGCAGCGTAATAGGTCACAACACTGAAGCTTTCTTT. Translated: CASSVIGHNTEAFF.

The chain has TRBV5-1 and TRBJ1-5; D remains unclear. Trimming took off 0 bases at V and 7 bases at J, with 8 bases between the two ends. The V gene's germline CDR1 is SGHRS and CDR2 YFSETQ. This CDR3 has 13 residues. As DNA, the CDR3 is TGCGCCAGCAGCTTGGAGGCGGACCAGCCCCAGCATTTT. It specifies CASSLEADQPQHF.

J is TRBJ2-7 and V is TRBV9; D perhaps matches TRBD2 (5 bases). V lost 0 bases to trimming and J lost 0 bases, with 13 bases between them. The length of the CDR3 is 16 residues. Germline lookup yields CDR1 SGDLS and CDR2 YYNGEE. Written as DNA, the CDR3 is TGTGCCAGCAGCGTAGAGGACGGGAAGGCCTCCTACGAGCAGTACTTC. Amino acid sequence: CASSVEDGKASYEQYF.

This chain joins TRBV5-3 and TRBJ2-5; no reliable D call. TRBV5-3 qualifies as an ORF whose function is uncertain. V was cut by 4 bases and J by 4 bases, with 17 bases left in between. The CDR3 is 15 amino acids. The CDR3 loop is CARSNTRALGETQYF. The CDR3 DNA follows: TGTGCCAGAAGCAATACCCGGGCCCTTGGAGAGACCCAGTACTTC.

V gene TRBV19 combines with J gene TRBJ2-1; 10 nucleotides agree with TRBD2. V lost 1 base and J lost 4; bases outside the gene matches: 7. The CDR3 consists of 17 residues. CDR1 is LNHDA and CDR2 is SQIVND in the germline V gene (reference sequence). CDR3 loop: CASSIVLAGAPYNEQFF. CDR3 DNA sequence: TGTGCCAGTAGTATAGTGCTAGCGGGGGCCCCTTACAATGAGCAGTTCTTC.

The chain has TRBV18 and TRBJ1-2; 7 positions agree with TRBD1. There are 13 residues in the CDR3. CDR1 is KGHSH and CDR2 is LQKENI in the germline V gene. Trimming took 3 bases from V and 4 from J; bases not matched to a gene: 2. For the CDR3, the DNA is TGTGCCAGCTCACCCGGGACAGCCTATGGCTACACCTTC. Translating it yields CASSPGTAYGYTF.